This TCR beta chain stems from a study of cytomegalovirus exposure and HLA in healthy donors. V was clipped by 6 bases and J by 10 bases; unmatched bases: 6. There are 14 residues in the CDR3. The germline gives CDR1 MNHNS, CDR2 SASEGT. The primer mix had 60 Vbeta and 13 Jbeta primers. Here immunoSEQ multiplex PCR was the method, and the copy in TCRdb shows in-frame clones only, minus some. The sample lists about 120,000 clones; 55% to 80% were seen once. This receptor was taken from a woman in her 30s in good health and CMV-seronegative. The rearrangement uses TRBV6-1 and TRBJ1-6; 10 bases are a match to TRBD1. The sequenced sample consisted of PBMCs. The CDR3 sequence is CASSYGTGESPLHF. In nucleotides, the CDR3 is TGTGCCAGCAGCTATGGGACAGGGGAATCACCCCTCCACTTT.